The rows below give T cell receptor beta chains drawn from one sample of a study of cytotoxic CD8 clonotypes in ibrutinib-treated CLL. Only in-frame clones appear in the TCRdb table, and some are missing; sequencing was by immunoSEQ multiplex PCR. The table lists roughly 20,000 clones, 65% to 75% of them singletons. This specimen consisted of PBMCs, obtained before ibrutinib treatment. The receptors derive from a human donor with chronic lymphocytic leukemia. Both conserved end residues are part of each CDR3. Each record gives: V gene, clone size, D gene, J gene, CDR3 DNA, CDR3 protein. A D gene is named only where the DNA matches it firmly. Clone size is stated in some rows and not others, as once, few, many or a class when expanded.

>TRBV28|NA|NA|TRBJ2-4
TGTGCCAGCAGTCAATTCGGGGCACAGACGAAGAACATTCAGTACTTC
CASSQFGAQTKNIQYF
>TRBV19|few|NA|TRBJ2-1
TGTGCCAGTAGCATCCGGGGACTTAAAGGGAATGAGCAGTTCTTC
CASSIRGLKGNEQFF
>TRBV18|NA|TRBD2|TRBJ2-5
TGTGCCAGCTCACCGGTTAGCGGGAGGGGTGAGACCCAGTACTTC
CASSPVSGRGETQYF
>TRBV7-2|NA|TRBD1|TRBJ1-4
TGTGCCAGCAGCTTAAACAGGGGGGGAGAAAAACTGTTTTTT
CASSLNRGGEKLFF
>TRBV7-2|NA|NA|TRBJ2-7
TGTGCCAGCAGCTTGCCCGGGATATACGAGCAGTACTTC
CASSLPGIYEQYF
>TRBV7-3|NA|TRBD1|TRBJ2-2
TGTGCCAGCAGCTTACGACAGGGCCCTCGAACCGGGGAGCTGTTTTTT
CASSLRQGPRTGELFF
>TRBV19|NA|NA|TRBJ1-5
TGTGCCAGTAGAGAGACAGGAATATATCAGCCCCAGCATTTT
CASRETGIYQPQHF
>TRBV6-5|once|NA|TRBJ2-1
TGTGCCAGCAGTTACTCTTGGACAAGCGGGCCTGAGCAGTTCTTC
CASSYSWTSGPEQFF
>TRBV29-1|NA|NA|TRBJ2-5
TGCAGCTACTCCCCTACGGGCACGGGGTCCCAGTACTTC
CSYSPTGTGSQYF
>TRBV27|NA|NA|TRBJ2-5
TGTGCCAGCAGACTTAGCGGAGGGGGTAGTGAGACCCAGTACTTC
CASRLSGGGSETQYF
>TRBV9|NA|TRBD1|TRBJ1-1
TGTGCCAGCAGCGCTAACGGACAGGGTTACACTGAAGCTTTCTTT
CASSANGQGYTEAFF
>TRBV14|NA|NA|TRBJ2-2
TGTGCCAGCAGCTTCGCTCGGGGGACCGGGGAGCTGTTTTTT
CASSFARGTGELFF
>TRBV19|NA|NA|TRBJ2-1
TGTGCCAGTAGTATCCGGACTATTGACAATGAGCAGTTCTTC
CASSIRTIDNEQFF
>TRBV11-2|NA|TRBD2|TRBJ2-7
TGTGCCAGCAGCCTGCTAGCGGGAGGTTACGAGCAGTACTTC
CASSLLAGGYEQYF
>TRBV2|NA|TRBD1|TRBJ2-7
TGTGCCAGCCTGGGACAGCAAATGTACGAGCAGTACTTC
CASLGQQMYEQYF
>TRBV6-1|NA|NA|TRBJ1-1
TGTGCCAGCAGGCCCACTGGGTACACTGAAGCTTTCTTT
CASRPTGYTEAFF
>TRBV18|few|NA|TRBJ1-4
TGTGCCAGCTCACCACCGGCAACAACTAATGAAAAACTGTTTTTT
CASSPPATTNEKLFF
>TRBV5-1|NA|NA|TRBJ2-1
TGCGCCAGCCGACCACTAGTCTCCTACAATGAGCAGTTCTTC
CASRPLVSYNEQFF
>TRBV11-3|NA|TRBD1|TRBJ2-2
TGTGCCAGCAGCTTCGGGACAGGAAACACCGGGGAGCTGTTTTTT
CASSFGTGNTGELFF
>TRBV6-1|NA|NA|TRBJ1-5
TGTGCCAGCAGTGAACAGGGCCGTAGCAATCAGCCCCAGCATTTT
CASSEQGRSNQPQHF
>TRBV5-1|NA|TRBD1|TRBJ2-7
TGCGCCAGCAGCTCAGGACAGGGACCTATCTCCTACGAGCAGTACTTC
CASSSGQGPISYEQYF
>TRBV18|NA|TRBD2|TRBJ2-7
TGTGCCAGCTCACCACCGTCGCTAGCGGGCCTCCACCACGAGCAGTACTTC
CASSPPSLAGLHHEQYF
>TRBV18|NA|NA|TRBJ1-5
TGTGCCAGCTCACCAGGACATCTAAGCAATCAGCCCCAGCATTTT
CASSPGHLSNQPQHF
>TRBV5-1|NA|NA|TRBJ1-1
TGCGCCAGCAGCCGGGGAAATTTGAACACTGAAGCTTTCTTT
CASSRGNLNTEAFF
>TRBV19|NA|NA|TRBJ2-2
TGTGCCAGTAGTATGACAGTCTTCGAGGGCGGGGAGCTGTTTTTT
CASSMTVFEGGELFF
>TRBV5-4|NA|NA|TRBJ1-2
TGTGCCAGCAGCCTATCGTGGGGCGGCTATGGCTACACCTTC
CASSLSWGGYGYTF
>TRBV10-2|NA|TRBD1|TRBJ2-1
TGCGCCAGCAGTGAACCCTGGACAGGTACGAATGAGCAGTTCTTC
CASSEPWTGTNEQFF
>TRBV29-1|NA|NA|TRBJ2-2
TGCAGCTTTGGAGATACGAACACCGGGGAGCTGTTTTTT
CSFGDTNTGELFF
>TRBV2|NA|NA|TRBJ1-3
TGTGCCAGCGGGAGGTGGAACTCTGGAAACACCATATATTTT
CASGRWNSGNTIYF
>TRBV11-3|NA|NA|TRBJ2-3
TGTGCCAGCAGTGACCGAGAGGGAGAGAGCACAGATACGCAGTATTTT
CASSDREGESTDTQYF
>TRBV9|NA|NA|TRBJ2-7
TGTGCCAGCAGCGTAGCTCCGGGGCCCTACGAGCAGTACTTC
CASSVAPGPYEQYF
>TRBV7-2|few|NA|TRBJ2-3
TGTGCCAGCAGCTTAGCGCTGTGGGGGCAGGGCACAGATACGCAGTATTTT
CASSLALWGQGTDTQYF
>TRBV7-9|NA|TRBD2|TRBJ2-3
TGTGCCAGCAGCTCCGGAGCGGGAGTGGGCACAGATACGCAGTATTTT
CASSSGAGVGTDTQYF
>TRBV19|NA|TRBD1|TRBJ1-5
TGTGCCAGTAGTACTGGACAGGACGAACGGCCCCAGCATTTT
CASSTGQDERPQHF
>TRBV10-2|NA|NA|TRBJ2-7
TGCGCCAGCAGTGCTTGGTCCGGGCAGCAGTACTTC
CASSAWSGQQYF
>TRBV5-6|NA|TRBD1|TRBJ2-7
TGTGCCAGCAGCTTGGGACCGACAGGGGGCCAATACGAGCAGTACTTC
CASSLGPTGGQYEQYF
>TRBV19|NA|NA|TRBJ2-3
TGTGCCAGTAGTATTGGACAAATAATGGGCACAGATACGCAGTATTTT
CASSIGQIMGTDTQYF
>TRBV30|NA|NA|TRBJ2-1
TGTGCCTGGAGTGCCGGACAGCGTGAGCAGTTCTTC
CAWSAGQREQFF
>TRBV6-4|once|NA|TRBJ1-1
TGTGCCAGCAGTGACGGGTGGGGGAGATTGAACACTGAAGCTTTCTTT
CASSDGWGRLNTEAFF
>TRBV7-8|NA|NA|TRBJ2-5
TGTGCCAGCAGCGAGGCCGGGACACTATACCAAGAGACCCAGTACTTC
CASSEAGTLYQETQYF
>TRBV29-1|NA|TRBD2|TRBJ2-3
TGCAGCGCGGGGGGGGCTAGCGGTAAGAGAGATACGCAGTATTTT
CSAGGASGKRDTQYF
>TRBV5-1|NA|NA|TRBJ2-7
TGCGCCAGTCGTCGATTTATAGCGGTTCCAGTCACCTACGAGCAGTACTTC
CASRRFIAVPVTYEQYF
>TRBV19|NA|NA|TRBJ2-2
TGTGCCAGTAGGTATTTCAGTAACACCGGGGAGCTGTTTTTT
CASRYFSNTGELFF
>TRBV6-5|NA|NA|TRBJ2-7
TGTGCCAGCAGTTACTCGGAGCTCATATCCTACGAGCAGTACTTC
CASSYSELISYEQYF
>TRBV27|NA|TRBD1|TRBJ2-1
TGTGCCAGCAGATGGACAGGCCTCGCCTACAATGAGCAGTTCTTC
CASRWTGLAYNEQFF
>TRBV18|NA|NA|TRBJ2-3
TGTGCCAGCTCCACACCGGACGGGCTTCGCGATACGCAGTATTTT
CASSTPDGLRDTQYF
>TRBV6-5|NA|NA|TRBJ1-1
TGTGCCAGCGTTATGAACACTGAAGCTTTCTTT
CASVMNTEAFF